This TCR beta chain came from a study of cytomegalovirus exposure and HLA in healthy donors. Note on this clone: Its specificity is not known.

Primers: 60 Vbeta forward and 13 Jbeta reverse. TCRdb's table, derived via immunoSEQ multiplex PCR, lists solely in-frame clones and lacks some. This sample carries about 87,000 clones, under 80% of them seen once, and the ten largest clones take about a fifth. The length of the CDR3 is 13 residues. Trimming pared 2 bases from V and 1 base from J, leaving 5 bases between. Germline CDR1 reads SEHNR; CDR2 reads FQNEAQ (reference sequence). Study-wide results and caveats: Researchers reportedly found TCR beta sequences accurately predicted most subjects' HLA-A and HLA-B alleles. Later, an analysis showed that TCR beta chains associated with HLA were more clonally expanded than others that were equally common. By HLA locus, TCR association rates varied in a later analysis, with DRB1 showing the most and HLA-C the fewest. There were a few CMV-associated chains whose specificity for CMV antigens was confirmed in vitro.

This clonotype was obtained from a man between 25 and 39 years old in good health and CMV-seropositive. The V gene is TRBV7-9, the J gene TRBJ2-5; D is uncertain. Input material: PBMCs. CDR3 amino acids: CASSLRVQETQYF. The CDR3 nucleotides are TGTGCCAGCAGCTTACGGGTCCAAGAGACCCAGTACTTC.